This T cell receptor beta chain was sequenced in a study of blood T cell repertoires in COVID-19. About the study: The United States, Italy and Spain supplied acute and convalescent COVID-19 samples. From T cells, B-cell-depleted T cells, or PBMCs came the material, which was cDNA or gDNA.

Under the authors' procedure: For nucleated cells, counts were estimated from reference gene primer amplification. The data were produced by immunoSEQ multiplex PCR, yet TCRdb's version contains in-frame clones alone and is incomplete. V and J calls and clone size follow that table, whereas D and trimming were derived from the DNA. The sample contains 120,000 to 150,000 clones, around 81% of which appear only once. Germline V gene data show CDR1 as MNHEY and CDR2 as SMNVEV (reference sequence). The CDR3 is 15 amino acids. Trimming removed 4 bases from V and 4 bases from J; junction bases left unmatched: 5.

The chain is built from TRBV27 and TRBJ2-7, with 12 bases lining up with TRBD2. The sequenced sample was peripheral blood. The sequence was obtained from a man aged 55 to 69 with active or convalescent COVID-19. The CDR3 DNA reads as TGTGCCAGCAGTTCCCCTAGCGGGAGGGTGTACGAGCAGTACTTC. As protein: CASSSPSGRVYEQYF.